The sequence of this T cell receptor beta chain was determined in a study of cytomegalovirus exposure and HLA in healthy donors. In the study overall: Within the Caucasian-associated ancestry cluster were 81% of the 300 to 450 genotyped donors. Findings and caveats of the study: In a later analysis, compared with equally common non-associated chains, HLA-associated beta chains were more expanded. In a later analysis, CMV-associated beta chains were mostly HLA-associated, it appeared.

PCR was performed using 60 Vbeta and 13 Jbeta primers. The table came from immunoSEQ multiplex PCR; TCRdb's copy has only in-frame clones and leaves some out. The table includes around 100,000 clones, roughly 74% detected once. Note on this clone: What it recognizes is unknown.

The sequence was collected from a woman aged 35 to 49 in good health and CMV-seronegative. Sequenced: PBMCs.

The CDR3 DNA sequence: TGCGCCAGCAGCTTGGAGCTAGCGGACACAGATACGCAGTATTTT. This gives the protein CASSLELADTDTQYF. This rearrangement joins TRBV5-1 to TRBJ2-3, with 7 bases identical to TRBD2. Germline CDR1 is SGHRS and CDR2 is YFSETQ. Trimming took 0 bases from V and 2 from J; bases not matched to a gene: 3. CDR3 length: 15 amino acids.